The 28 T cell receptor beta chains given below trace back to one sample, sequenced in a study of blood T cell repertoires in COVID-19. Libraries were prepared by immunoSEQ multiplex PCR; TCRdb keeps only in-frame clonotypes and omits some of them. Among 390,000 or so clones listed, 70% to 90% were seen once. Sequencing was performed on peripheral blood. Source of these receptors: a woman in her twenties or thirties with active or convalescent COVID-19.

The chain combines TRBV5-4 with TRBJ2-7; 8 nucleotides match TRBD1. This CDR3 spans 16 amino acids. J was trimmed by 2 bases and V by 0 bases; bases with no gene match: 7. Germline lookup yields CDR1 SGHNT and CDR2 YYREEE (reference sequence). The CDR3 sequence is CASSLGGRGRTYEQYF. CDR3 nucleotides: TGTGCCAGCAGCTTGGGAGGCAGGGGGCGTACCTACGAGCAGTACTTC.

This clone occurred once. The chain is built from TRBV6-2 or TRBV6-3 and TRBJ2-1, with D possibly matching TRBD2 (5 bases). Germline-derived CDR1 and CDR2 are MNHEY and SVGEGT. The CDR3 loop spans 15 amino acids. Trimming removed 4 bases from V and 3 bases from J, with 13 bases in between. CDR3 region: CASSSPLVLYNEQFF. CDR3 coding DNA: TGTGCCAGCAGTTCTCCACTAGTTCTCTACAATGAGCAGTTCTTC.

The V and J genes are TRBV6-6 and TRBJ2-2; 7 bases are a match to TRBD2. V was clipped by 2 bases and J by 6 bases; unmatched bases: 0. Germline V gene data show CDR1 as MNHNY and CDR2 as SVGAGI (reference sequence). The CDR3 extends over 13 amino acids. The CDR3 protein is CASSYGGAGELFF. The CDR3 DNA is TGTGCCAGCAGTTACGGGGGGGCCGGGGAGCTGTTTTTT.

The J gene is TRBJ2-7, the V gene TRBV5-6; 7 bases are a match to TRBD2. CDR3 length equals 14 residues. The V and J ends lost 0 bases and 5 bases, in that order; junction bases with no gene match: 5. Germline loops: CDR1 SGHDT, CDR2 YYEEEE. For the CDR3, the DNA is TGTGCCAGCAGCTTGGGCGGGAGAGCGGACGAGCAGTACTTC. This codes for CASSLGGRADEQYF.

The chain carries TRBV30 and TRBJ1-2; 9 bases are shared with TRBD1. V was clipped by 2 bases and J by 1 base; unmatched bases: 2. Germline CDR1 is GTSNPN and CDR2 is SVGIG (reference sequence). The CDR3 totals 14 residues. DNA of the CDR3: TGTGCCTGGAGTCCGGGACAGGGTAACTATGGCTACACCTTC. This translates into CAWSPGQGNYGYTF. Combining the CDR3 with reference TRBV30 and TRBJ1-2 gives the whole variable domain SQTIHQWPATLVQPVGSPLSLECTVEGTSNPNLYWYRQAAGRGLQLLFYSVGIGQISSEVPQNLSASRPQDRQFILSSKKLLLSDSGFYLCAWSPGQGNYGYTFGSGTRLTVV.

The chain is built from TRBV18 and TRBJ2-7; 8 nucleotides align to TRBD2. The germline gives CDR1 KGHSH, CDR2 LQKENI. The J segment lost 4 bases and the V segment lost 3 bases, leaving 8 bases of the junction unmatched. This CDR3 is 15 amino acids long. The CDR3 DNA reads as TGTGCCAGCTCACCCCCGGGAGCGGGAGCATACGAGCAGTACTTC. As protein: CASSPPGAGAYEQYF.

This clone was seen more than once but under ten times. The V gene is TRBV11-3, the J gene TRBJ1-5; 8 nucleotides line up with TRBD1. CDR1 SGHNT and CDR2 YENEEA come from the germline V gene. The V and J ends lost 3 bases and 0 bases, in that order; junction bases with no gene match: 1. This CDR3 region has 15 residues. The DNA for the CDR3 is TGTGCCAGCAGCTTGACAGGGGTTAGCAATCAGCCCCAGCATTTT. Translation: CASSLTGVSNQPQHF.

The chain employs TRBV25-1 and TRBJ1-2; weak D call: TRBD1 (5 bases). The CDR3 sequence is 12 residues long. V shed 7 bases and J shed 6 bases, with 12 bases lying between them. CDR1 is MGHDK and CDR2 is SYGVNS in the germline V gene. The CDR3 loop reads CASTLGVNGYTF. For the CDR3, the DNA is TGTGCCAGCACTTTAGGGGTGAATGGCTACACCTTC.

The genes are TRBV30 and TRBJ1-5; the D gene is possibly TRBD1 (6 bases). Trimming cost V 1 base and J 5 bases, with 12 bases left between them. This CDR3 is built from 14 residues. Per germline, CDR1 GTSNPN and CDR2 SVGIG (reference sequence). As DNA, the CDR3 is TGTGCCTGGAGTGAACAGGGATTTTATCAGCCCCAGCATTTT. This gives the protein CAWSEQGFYQPQHF.

This clone appeared once. The chain employs TRBV27 and TRBJ2-7; D call uncertain. Deletions cut 6 bases from V and 2 bases from J, with 14 bases between. Per germline, CDR1 MNHEY and CDR2 SMNVEV (reference sequence). The CDR3 consists of 14 residues. CDR3 DNA: TGTGCCAGCAGCCTTGGCCCAGGAACCTACGAGCAGTACTTC. It is translated as CASSLGPGTYEQYF.

This sequence joins TRBV11-2 and TRBJ2-5, with D perhaps matching TRBD1 (5 bases). V gave up 1 base and J gave up 4 bases, with 10 bases separating them. CDR3 size: 14 residues. CDR1 is SGHAT, CDR2 FQNNGV, per germline. The CDR3 DNA reads as TGTGCCAGCAGCTTAGGGGGCCAAGTAGAGACCCAGTACTTC. Translated, it gives CASSLGGQVETQYF.

The chain is built from TRBV5-1 and TRBJ2-4; D is ambiguous. This CDR3 spans 12 amino acids. The germline V gene has CDR1 SGHRS and CDR2 YFSETQ. Deletions cut 3 bases from V and 8 bases from J, with 9 bases between. The CDR3 here is CASSSESDIQYF. As DNA, the CDR3 is TGCGCCAGCAGCTCGGAAAGCGACATTCAGTACTTC.

This clone was seen a handful of times. The V and J genes are TRBV5-1 and TRBJ1-1; possible D gene TRBD1, 6 bases. This CDR3 is built from 15 residues. In germline, CDR1 is SGHRS, CDR2 YFSETQ. V gave up 4 bases and J gave up 0 bases, with 13 bases separating them. The CDR3 bases are TGCGCCAGCAGCCCTGGACAGCTCATGAACACTGAAGCTTTCTTT. This translates into CASSPGQLMNTEAFF.

The rearrangement joins TRBV12-3 or TRBV12-4 to TRBJ2-2; D gene ambiguous. The V end was cut by 2 bases, the J end by 5 bases, with 6 bases between. The CDR3 is made up of 13 amino acids. CDR3 amino acids: CASSLQETGELFF. Here the CDR3 DNA reads TGTGCCAGCAGTTTACAGGAAACCGGGGAGCTGTTTTTT.

There are a few counts of this clone. The J gene is TRBJ1-6, the V gene TRBV10-3, with a tentative D call TRBD1 (5 bases). Germline CDR1 ENHRY, CDR2 SYGVKD. Trimming left V 3 bases short and J 10 bases short, with 10 bases between. The CDR3 loop spans 13 amino acids. The chain's CDR3 is CAISEKGNSPLHF. DNA for the CDR3: TGTGCCATCAGTGAAAAGGGGAACTCACCCCTCCACTTT.

The CDR3 DNA is TGTGCCAGCAGTTCCCCCCCGTACAATGAGCAGTTCTTC. Protein product: CASSSPPYNEQFF. J is TRBJ2-1 and V is TRBV12-3 or TRBV12-4; D remains unclear. Trimming shortened V by 4 bases and J by 4 bases, and 8 bases separated the two germline ends. The CDR3 has 13 residues.

As regards this clone: This CDR3 is also generated by other DNA sequences in the sample. The chain links TRBV19 to TRBJ1-1; D remains unclear. V lost 3 bases and J 1 base, leaving 6 bases between the germline ends. The germline CDR1 and CDR2 sequences are LNHDA and SQIVND (reference sequence). This CDR3 spans 13 amino acids. As DNA, the CDR3 is TGTGCCAGTAGTATTGGGAGGAACACTGAAGCTTTCTTT. This translates into CASSIGRNTEAFF.

The chain uses TRBV5-5 and TRBJ2-3; TRBD2 matches 12 bases. CDR1 is SGHKS, CDR2 YYEKEE, per germline (reference sequence). CDR3 length: 16 amino acids. V gave up 4 bases and J gave up 3 bases; unmatched junction bases: 6. In DNA form, the CDR3 reads TGTGCCAGCAGCCCCGGGACTAGCGGGCGAACAGATACGCAGTATTTT. Translating gives CASSPGTSGRTDTQYF.

This chain joins TRBV10-3 and TRBJ2-1; TRBD2 is a possible D gene (5 bases). Trimming removed 1 base at V and 10 bases at J, with 17 bases between. The CDR3 extends over 15 amino acids. Germline CDR1 ENHRY, CDR2 SYGVKD. CDR3 region: CAISEWLAEGGEQFF. CDR3 DNA sequence: TGTGCCATCAGTGAGTGGTTAGCTGAGGGTGGGGAGCAGTTCTTC.

This chain joins TRBV19 and TRBJ2-6; TRBD1 matches 12 bases. CDR3 size: 21 residues. The V gene's germline CDR1 is LNHDA and CDR2 SQIVND (reference sequence). J gave up 2 bases and V 7 bases, and 18 bases lay outside the gene matches. The CDR3 here is CASIKSPSSGTGGAGANVLTF. The CDR3 DNA is TGTGCCAGTATCAAATCTCCTAGCTCCGGGACAGGGGGCGCTGGGGCCAACGTCCTGACTTTC. Full variable domain (rest looked up from reference TRBV19 and TRBJ2-6): DGGITQSPKYLFRKEGQNVTLSCEQNLNHDAMYWYRQDPGQGLRLIYYSQIVNDFQKGDIAEGYSVSREKKESFPLTVTSAQKNPTAFYLCASIKSPSSGTGGAGANVLTFGAGSRLTVL.

The chain has TRBV5-1 and TRBJ1-4; D ambiguous. There are 13 residues in the CDR3. Germline lookup yields CDR1 SGHRS and CDR2 YFSETQ. V shed 4 bases and J shed 7 bases, with 11 bases lying between them. The CDR3 DNA reads TGCGCCAGCAGCCCGGGAATAAGTGAAAAACTGTTTTTT. Protein sequence: CASSPGISEKLFF.

The V and J genes are TRBV5-4 and TRBJ2-3; TRBD2 matches at 11 bases. There are 17 residues in the CDR3. V shed 4 bases and J 0 bases; nucleotides not matched to a gene: 7. CDR1 is SGHNT and CDR2 is YYREEE in the germline V gene (reference sequence). CDR3 bases: TGTGCCAGCAGCCCTCGGACTAGCGGGTTTAGCACAGATACGCAGTATTTT. It is translated as CASSPRTSGFSTDTQYF.

This clone turned up a few times. This chain connects TRBV5-6 to TRBJ1-2; possible D gene TRBD1, 6 bases. Germline V CDR1 and CDR2: SGHDT, YYEEEE. Trimming cost V 6 bases and J 0 bases, with 12 bases left between them. This CDR3 region has 14 residues. The CDR3 coding sequence is TGTGCCAGCACCACGGGGGGCCCTAACTATGGCTACACCTTC. This encodes CASTTGGPNYGYTF. Using reference TRBV5-6 and TRBJ1-2 for the parts outside the CDR3, the full variable domain is DAGVTQSPTHLIKTRGQQVTLRCSPKSGHDTVSWYQQALGQGPQFIFQYYEEEERQRGNFPDRFSGHQFPNYSSELNVNALLLGDSALYLCASTTGGPNYGYTFGSGTRLTVV.

This chain connects TRBV3-1 (or the pseudogene TRBV3-2) to TRBJ2-3; 9 positions match TRBD2. The CDR3 loop spans 18 amino acids. Germline V gene sequence: CDR1 LGHDT, CDR2 YNNKEL (reference sequence). J was trimmed by 0 bases and V by 1 base; bases with no gene match: 8. CDR3 sequence reads: CASSQGVAGGLSTDTQYF. The CDR3 nucleotides are TGTGCCAGCAGCCAAGGAGTGGCGGGGGGGCTAAGCACAGATACGCAGTATTTT.

The chain is built from TRBV4-1 and TRBJ1-5, with unresolved D. There are 16 residues in the CDR3. V dropped 1 base and J dropped 0 bases, with 10 bases sitting between them. Germline lookup yields CDR1 MGHRA and CDR2 YSYEKL. The CDR3 spells CASSQVFGVSNQPQHF. The CDR3 nucleotides read TGCGCCAGCAGCCAAGTTTTCGGGGTTAGCAATCAGCCCCAGCATTTT.

The DNA of the CDR3 is TGTGCCTGGACCTTCGGGACTAGCGACAATGAGCAGTTCTTC. It yields the protein CAWTFGTSDNEQFF. The V call is TRBV30, the J call TRBJ2-1; 10 nucleotides align to TRBD2. The CDR3 has 14 amino acids. V trimming: 4 bases; J trimming: 5 bases; junction bases outside the gene matches: 5. Germline CDR1 is GTSNPN and CDR2 is SVGIG (reference sequence).

The chain combines TRBV19 with TRBJ1-2; unclear D gene. Trimming removed 1 base from V and 7 bases from J, with 13 bases in between. CDR1 is LNHDA, CDR2 SQIVND, per germline (reference sequence). This CDR3 contains 14 residues. The CDR3: CASSIVAGERGYTF. CDR3 bases: TGTGCCAGTAGTATAGTAGCCGGGGAACGTGGCTACACCTTC.

This clone was seen only a few times. The chain recombines TRBV5-1 with TRBJ1-2; 8 positions match TRBD1. The CDR3 is 14 residues long. Germline assignment: CDR1 SGHRS and CDR2 YFSETQ. The V gene end was trimmed by 3 bases and the J gene end by 8 bases; junction bases not matched to a gene: 9. The DNA for the CDR3 is TGCGCCAGCAGCTCTTTGACAGGGGATGAAGGCTACACCTTC. It codes for CASSSLTGDEGYTF. The whole variable domain, remainder taken from reference TRBV5-1 and TRBJ1-2, is KAGVTQTPRYLIKTRGQQVTLSCSPISGHRSVSWYQQTPGQGLQFLFEYFSETQRNKGNFPGRFSGRQFSNSRSEMNVSTLELGDSALYLCASSSLTGDEGYTFGSGTRLTVV.